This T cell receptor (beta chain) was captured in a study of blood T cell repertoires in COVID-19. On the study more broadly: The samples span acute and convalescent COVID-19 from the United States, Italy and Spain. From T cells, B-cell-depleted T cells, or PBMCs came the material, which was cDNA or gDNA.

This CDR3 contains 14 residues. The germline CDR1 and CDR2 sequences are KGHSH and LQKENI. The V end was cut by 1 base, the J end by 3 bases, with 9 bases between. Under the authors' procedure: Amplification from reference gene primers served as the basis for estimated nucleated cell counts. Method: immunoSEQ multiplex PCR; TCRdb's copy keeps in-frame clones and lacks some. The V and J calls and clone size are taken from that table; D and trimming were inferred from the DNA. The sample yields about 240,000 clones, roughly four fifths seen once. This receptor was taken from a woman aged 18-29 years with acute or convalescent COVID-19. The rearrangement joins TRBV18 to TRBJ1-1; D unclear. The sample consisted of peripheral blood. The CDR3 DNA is TGTGCCAGCTCACCACTTAGGGAGGACACTGAAGCTTTCTTT. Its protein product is CASSPLREDTEAFF.